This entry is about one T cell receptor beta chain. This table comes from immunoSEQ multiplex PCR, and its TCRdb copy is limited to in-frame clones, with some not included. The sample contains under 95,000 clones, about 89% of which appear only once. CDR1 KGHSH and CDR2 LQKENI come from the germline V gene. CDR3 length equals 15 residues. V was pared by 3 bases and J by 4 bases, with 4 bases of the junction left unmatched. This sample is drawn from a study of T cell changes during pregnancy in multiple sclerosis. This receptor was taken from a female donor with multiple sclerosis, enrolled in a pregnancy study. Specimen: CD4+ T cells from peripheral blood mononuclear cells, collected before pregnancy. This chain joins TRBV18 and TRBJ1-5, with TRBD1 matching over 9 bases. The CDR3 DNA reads TGTGCCAGCTCACCGGAGACAGGGGGTAATCAGCCCCAGCATTTT. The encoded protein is CASSPETGGNQPQHF.